The clone carrying this TCR beta chain was detected ten times or more. The antigen is not known. Busulfan-fludarabine conditioning, marrow transplant, and cyclophosphamide on days +3 and +4 were administered. This sample was included in a study of T cells after posttransplantation cyclophosphamide. Study observations and caveats: Tissue-infiltrating T cells from skin or gut overlapped little with blood T cells. Later blood repertoires were often dominated by clones from the donor CD8+ memory compartment.

This table comes from immunoSEQ multiplex PCR, and its TCRdb copy is limited to in-frame clones, with some not included. The sample yields around 12,000 clones, without any singletons. The sequence derives from a female patient aged 40 to 50 who received an allogeneic stem cell transplant from an unrelated donor, was CMV-positive, and had acute GVHD only. Some T cells may be the graft donor's. This specimen consisted of PBMCs, obtained after allogeneic stem cell transplant with posttransplant cyclophosphamide.

The chain's CDR3 is CASSDTNSYEQYF. DNA of the CDR3: TGTGCCAGCAGCGACACCAACTCCTACGAGCAGTACTTC. The V gene is TRBV7-7, the J gene TRBJ2-7; D call uncertain. The CDR3 covers 13 residues. Germline V gene data show CDR1 as SSHAT and CDR2 as FNYEAQ (reference sequence). The ends were cut back, 5 bases at V and 0 bases at J, with 8 bases in the middle.